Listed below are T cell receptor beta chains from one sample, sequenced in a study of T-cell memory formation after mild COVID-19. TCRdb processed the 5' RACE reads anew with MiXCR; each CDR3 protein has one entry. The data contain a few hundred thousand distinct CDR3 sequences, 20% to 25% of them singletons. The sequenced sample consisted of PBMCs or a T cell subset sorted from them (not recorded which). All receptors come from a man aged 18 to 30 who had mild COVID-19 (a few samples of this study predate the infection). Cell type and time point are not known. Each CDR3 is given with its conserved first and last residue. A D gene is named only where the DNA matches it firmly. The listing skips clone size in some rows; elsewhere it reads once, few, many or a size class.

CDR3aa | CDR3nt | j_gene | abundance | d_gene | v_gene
CATSATGLAGAGEQFF | TGTGCCACCAGTGCTACGGGACTAGCGGGAGCTGGTGAGCAGTTCTTC | TRBJ2-1 | NA | TRBD2 | TRBV24-1
CASSSVEGSVDTQYF | TGTGCCAGCAGCTCCGTGGAGGGGTCCGTCGATACGCAGTATTTT | TRBJ2-3 | many | NA | TRBV7-2
CASSFAALGTDTQYF | TGTGCCAGCAGCTTCGCAGCATTAGGTACAGATACGCAGTATTTT | TRBJ2-3 | NA | NA | TRBV11-2
CASSLFGAGGRPETQYF | TGTGCCAGCAGCTTATTCGGAGCGGGGGGGCGCCCGGAGACCCAGTACTTC | TRBJ2-5 | few | TRBD2 | TRBV5-6
CASSVRQGARTGELFF | TGTGCCAGCAGTGTTAGACAGGGGGCGAGGACCGGGGAGCTGTTTTTT | TRBJ2-2 | once | TRBD1 | TRBV9
CASSEEGAVTNYGYTF | TGTGCCAGCAGTGAAGAGGGGGCGGTTACTAACTATGGCTACACCTTC | TRBJ1-2 | NA | TRBD1 | TRBV2
CASSPPSGEQFF | TGTGCCAGCAGCCCTCCTAGCGGGGAGCAGTTCTTC | TRBJ2-1 | NA | TRBD2 | TRBV7-8
CASSLAGGRKGNTGELFF | TGTGCCAGCAGCTTAGCCGGGGGACGGAAAGGAAACACCGGGGAGCTGTTTTTT | TRBJ2-2 | NA | NA | TRBV11-1
CSVEDSARGGEKLFF | TGCAGCGTTGAAGACTCCGCGAGGGGAGGTGAAAAACTGTTTTTT | TRBJ1-4 | NA | NA | TRBV29-1
CASSLDEGQPQHF | TGTGCCAGCAGTTTAGATGAAGGTCAGCCCCAGCATTTT | TRBJ1-5 | NA | NA | TRBV12-3/TRBV12-4
CASRDSRRGGYTF | TGTGCCAGCAGAGACTCGAGGAGGGGTGGCTACACCTTC | TRBJ1-2 | NA | NA | TRBV28
CASSLGLSTDTQYF | TGTGCCAGCAGTTTAGGCCTCTCCACAGATACGCAGTATTTT | TRBJ2-3 | many | NA | TRBV7-2
CASSPLGTSYGYTF | TGTGCCAGCAGTCCCCTTGGGACAAGCTATGGCTACACCTTC | TRBJ1-2 | many | NA | TRBV2
CASSLEGASWGYTF | TGCGCCAGCAGCTTGGAGGGTGCCTCGTGGGGCTACACCTTC | TRBJ1-2 | NA | NA | TRBV5-1
CASSLENQPQHF | TGCGCCAGCAGCTTGGAAAATCAGCCCCAGCATTTT | TRBJ1-5 | NA | NA | TRBV5-1
CASSPRTGGMGWAFF | TGTGCCAGCAGCCCTCGGACAGGGGGTATGGGGTGGGCTTTCTTT | TRBJ1-1 | NA | TRBD1 | TRBV7-2
CASIDSLSGANVLTF | TGTGCCAGTATCGACTCGCTCTCTGGGGCCAACGTCCTGACTTTC | TRBJ2-6 | NA | NA | TRBV19
CASSDPRNQPQHF | TGTGCCAGCAGTGACCCTAGGAATCAGCCCCAGCATTTT | TRBJ1-5 | NA | NA | TRBV2
CASSRTFDHYGYTF | TGTGCCAGCAGTCGGACTTTCGACCACTATGGCTACACCTTC | TRBJ1-2 | many | NA | TRBV12-3/TRBV12-4
CASRQTQAVEQYF | TGTGCCAGCAGGCAAACACAAGCCGTCGAGCAGTACTTC | TRBJ2-7 | few | NA | TRBV7-9
CASSPRGTSGTEAFF | TGTGCCAGCAGCCCAAGAGGGACGTCGGGGACTGAAGCTTTCTTT | TRBJ1-1 | NA | NA | TRBV9
CASSLDPGGDTQYF | TGCGCCAGCAGCTTGGATCCAGGTGGAGATACGCAGTATTTT | TRBJ2-3 | few | NA | TRBV5-1
CASSRSAPETQYF | TGTGCCAGCAGTCGGTCAGCCCCCGAGACCCAGTACTTC | TRBJ2-5 | NA | NA | TRBV6-4
CSARATGIQETQYF | TGCAGTGCTAGAGCCACAGGGATCCAAGAGACCCAGTACTTC | TRBJ2-5 | NA | NA | TRBV20-1
CASSQRRGASNEQFF | TGCGCCAGCAGTCAAAGGCGGGGGGCCAGCAATGAGCAGTTCTTC | TRBJ2-1 | NA | TRBD2 | TRBV23-1
CASSDGARTYNEQFF | TGCGCCAGCTCCGACGGCGCTCGGACCTACAATGAGCAGTTCTTC | TRBJ2-1 | NA | NA | TRBV5-1
CASSLSPDRPNSPLHF | TGCGCCAGCAGCTTGAGCCCTGACAGACCCAATTCACCCCTCCACTTT | TRBJ1-6 | NA | NA | TRBV5-1
CARPKVQETQYF | TGTGCCAGGCCCAAGGTCCAAGAGACCCAGTACTTC | TRBJ2-5 | few | NA | TRBV6-5
CSALGLLNTEAFF | TGCAGTGCCTTGGGGCTTCTGAACACTGAAGCTTTCTTT | TRBJ1-1 | many | NA | TRBV20-1
CSARPGSGNTIYF | TGCAGTGCCCGCCCAGGTTCTGGAAACACCATATATTTT | TRBJ1-3 | few | NA | TRBV20-1
CASSLGPPKETQYF | TGCGCCAGCAGCTTGGGACCCCCCAAAGAGACCCAGTACTTC | TRBJ2-5 | many | NA | TRBV5-1
CASSYLRTGRRTDTQYF | TGTGCCAGCAGTTACCTCCGGACGGGTCGACGCACAGATACGCAGTATTTT | TRBJ2-3 | NA | NA | TRBV6-5
CASSFLEVSYEQYF | TGTGCCAGCAGCTTTCTGGAGGTCTCCTACGAGCAGTACTTC | TRBJ2-7 | NA | NA | TRBV7-9